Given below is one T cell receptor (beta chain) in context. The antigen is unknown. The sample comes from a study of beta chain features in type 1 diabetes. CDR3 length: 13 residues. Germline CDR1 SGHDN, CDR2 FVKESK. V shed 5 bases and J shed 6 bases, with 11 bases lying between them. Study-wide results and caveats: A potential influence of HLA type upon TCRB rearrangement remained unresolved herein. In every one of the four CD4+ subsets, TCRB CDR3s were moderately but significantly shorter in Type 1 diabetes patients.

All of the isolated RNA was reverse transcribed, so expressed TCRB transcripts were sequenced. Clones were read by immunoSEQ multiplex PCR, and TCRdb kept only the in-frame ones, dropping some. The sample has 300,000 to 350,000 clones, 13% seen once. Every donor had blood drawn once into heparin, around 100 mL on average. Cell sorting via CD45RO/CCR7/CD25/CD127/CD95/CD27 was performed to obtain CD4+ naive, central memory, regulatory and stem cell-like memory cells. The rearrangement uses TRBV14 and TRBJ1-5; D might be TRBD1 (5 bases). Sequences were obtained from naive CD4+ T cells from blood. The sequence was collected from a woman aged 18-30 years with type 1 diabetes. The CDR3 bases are TGTGCCAGCAGCAACGGAGGGGCTCAGCCCCAGCATTTT. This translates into CASSNGGAQPQHF. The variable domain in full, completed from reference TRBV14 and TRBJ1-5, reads EAGVTQFPSHSVIEKGQTVTLRCDPISGHDNLYWYRRVMGKEIKFLLHFVKESKQDESGMPNNRFLAERTGGTYSTLKVQPAELEDSGVYFCASSNGGAQPQHFGDGTRLSIL.